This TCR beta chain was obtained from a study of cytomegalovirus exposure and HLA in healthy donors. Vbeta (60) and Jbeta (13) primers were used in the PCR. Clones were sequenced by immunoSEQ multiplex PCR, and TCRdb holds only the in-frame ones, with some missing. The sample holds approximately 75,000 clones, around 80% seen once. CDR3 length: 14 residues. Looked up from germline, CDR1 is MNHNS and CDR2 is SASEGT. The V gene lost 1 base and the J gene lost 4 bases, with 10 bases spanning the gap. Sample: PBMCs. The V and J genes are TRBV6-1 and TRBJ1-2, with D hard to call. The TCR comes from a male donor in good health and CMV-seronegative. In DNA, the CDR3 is TGTGCCAGCAGTGAAGGGTCCAGTCCCTATGGCTACACCTTC. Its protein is CASSEGSSPYGYTF.